Listed here is a single T cell receptor beta chain. Its antigen is currently unknown. The sample comes from a study of STAT5B mutations in CD4+ large granular lymphocyte leukemia. Profiled with immunoSEQ multiplex PCR; TCRdb holds only in-frame clones, not every one. The table has roughly 41,000 clones, around 75% seen once; the top ten hold around 0.57%. General study results and limits: Patient CD4-sorted repertoires looked more clonal than healthy CD4+ repertoires, even without putative leukemic clones.

The TCR sequence derives from a human donor in good health. Material for sequencing was CD4+ T cells from blood buffy coats.

The CDR3 bases are TGTGCCAGCTCACCAAGCACGGGGTGGAATTCCTACGAGCAGTACTTC. Encoded protein: CASSPSTGWNSYEQYF. The gene calls are TRBV18 and TRBJ2-7, with D possibly being TRBD2 (5 bases). V lost 2 bases to trimming and J lost 1 base, with 15 bases between them. CDR3 size: 16 residues. CDR1 is KGHSH, CDR2 LQKENI, per germline. Looking up the rest from reference TRBV18 and TRBJ2-7 gives the full variable domain: NAGVMQNPRHLVRRRGQEARLRCSPMKGHSHVYWYRQLPEEGLKFMVYLQKENIIDESGMPKERFSAEFPKEGPSILRIQQVVRGDSAAYFCASSPSTGWNSYEQYFGPGTRLTVT.